Below, one TCR beta chain is given with its context. The antigen is not known. TCRdb's table, derived via immunoSEQ multiplex PCR, lists solely in-frame clones and lacks some. The sample includes approximately 280,000 clones, about 89% seen only once; the top ten take around 3%. Treatment defined: around 19 received Ad26.COV2.S at low or high dose, single or two shots; 5 received placebo; per-sample allocation not given. All samples were drawn on day 63, counting from the first vaccine or placebo injection. The sample came from a Boston adult aged 18-55 years. The CDR3 is made up of 15 amino acids. J lost 5 bases, V lost 4 bases, and 11 bases had no gene match. Germline loops: CDR1 SGDLS, CDR2 YYNGEE. This entry comes from a study of Ad26.COV2.S vaccination and SARS-CoV-2 variants. Whole-study context: Into the muscle, Ad26.COV2.S was dosed once or twice, 56 days apart. Findings of the study overall: Total T cell responses were possibly underestimated by TCR breadth and depth analyses. Recipients of vaccine and of placebo showed similar breadth of their non-spike TCR repertoires.

The chain employs TRBV9 and TRBJ2-7; 8 bases fit TRBD2. This clonotype was sampled from a person aged 18-65 years who received the Ad26.COV2.S COVID-19 vaccine or a placebo. This specimen consisted of peripheral blood, obtained in a trial of Ad26.COV2.S vaccine versus placebo. The CDR3 nucleotides are TGTGCCAGCAGCCCCGGAGGTAGCGGGATCAACGAGCAGTACTTC. This sequence encodes CASSPGGSGINEQYF.